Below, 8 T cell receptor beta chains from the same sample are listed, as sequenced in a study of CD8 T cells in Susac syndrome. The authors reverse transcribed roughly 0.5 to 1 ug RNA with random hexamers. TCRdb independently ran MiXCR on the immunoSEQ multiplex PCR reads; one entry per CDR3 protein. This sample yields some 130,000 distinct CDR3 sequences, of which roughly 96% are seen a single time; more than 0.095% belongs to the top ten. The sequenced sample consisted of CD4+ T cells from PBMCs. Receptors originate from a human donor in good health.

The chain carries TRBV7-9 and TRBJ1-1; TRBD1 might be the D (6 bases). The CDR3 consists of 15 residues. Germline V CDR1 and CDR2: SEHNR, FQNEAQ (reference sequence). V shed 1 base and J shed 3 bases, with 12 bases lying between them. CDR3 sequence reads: CASSLGFGGHTEAFF. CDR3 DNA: TGTGCCAGCAGCTTAGGTTTCGGGGGCCACACTGAAGCTTTCTTT. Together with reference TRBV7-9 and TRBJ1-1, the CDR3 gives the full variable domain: DTGVSQNPRHKITKRGQNVTFRCDPISEHNRLYWYRQTLGQGPEFLTYFQNEAQLEKSRLLSDRFSAERPKGSFSTLEIQRTEQGDSAMYLCASSLGFGGHTEAFFGQGTRLTVV.

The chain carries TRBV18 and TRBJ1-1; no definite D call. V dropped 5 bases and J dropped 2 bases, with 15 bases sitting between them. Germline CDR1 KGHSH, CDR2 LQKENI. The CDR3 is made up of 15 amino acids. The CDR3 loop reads CASSNREGSNTEAFF. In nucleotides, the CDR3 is TGTGCCAGCTCAAACCGTGAAGGGAGCAACACTGAAGCTTTCTTT.

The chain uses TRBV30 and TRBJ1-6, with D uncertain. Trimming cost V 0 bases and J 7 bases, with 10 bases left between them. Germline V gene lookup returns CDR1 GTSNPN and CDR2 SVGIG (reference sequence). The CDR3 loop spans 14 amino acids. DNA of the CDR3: TGTGCCTGGAGTGTAAGTTCGCGGAATTCACCCCTCCACTTT. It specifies CAWSVSSRNSPLHF.

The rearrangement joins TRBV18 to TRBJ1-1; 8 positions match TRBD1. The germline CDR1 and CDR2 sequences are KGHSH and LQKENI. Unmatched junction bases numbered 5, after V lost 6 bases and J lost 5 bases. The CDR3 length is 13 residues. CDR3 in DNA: TGTGCCAGCTCGCGTAACAGGGGGACTGAAGCTTTCTTT. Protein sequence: CASSRNRGTEAFF.

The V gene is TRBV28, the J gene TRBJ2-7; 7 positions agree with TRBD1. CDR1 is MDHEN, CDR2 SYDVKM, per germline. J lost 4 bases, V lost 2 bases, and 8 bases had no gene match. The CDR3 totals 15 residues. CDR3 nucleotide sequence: TGTGCCAGCAGTTTACCCCCGACAGGGATGTACGAGCAGTACTTC. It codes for CASSLPPTGMYEQYF.

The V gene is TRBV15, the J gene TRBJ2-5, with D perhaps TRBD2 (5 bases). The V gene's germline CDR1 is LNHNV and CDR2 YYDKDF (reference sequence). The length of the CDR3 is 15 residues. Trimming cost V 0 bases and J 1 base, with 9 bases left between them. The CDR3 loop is CATSRDRAAQETQYF. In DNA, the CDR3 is TGTGCCACCAGCAGAGATCGAGCGGCCCAAGAGACCCAGTACTTC.

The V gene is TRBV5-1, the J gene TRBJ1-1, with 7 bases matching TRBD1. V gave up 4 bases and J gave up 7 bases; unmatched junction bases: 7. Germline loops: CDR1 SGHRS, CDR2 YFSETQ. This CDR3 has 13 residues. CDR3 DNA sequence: TGCGCCAGCAGCCCCGGGACAGTGAATGAAGCTTTCTTT. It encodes CASSPGTVNEAFF.

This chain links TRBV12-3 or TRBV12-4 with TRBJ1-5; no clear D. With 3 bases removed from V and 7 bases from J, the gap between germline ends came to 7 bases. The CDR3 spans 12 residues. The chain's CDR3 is CASSLGVQPQHF. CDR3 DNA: TGTGCCAGCAGTTTGGGAGTGCAGCCCCAGCATTTT.